Presented here are 9 T cell receptor beta chains from one specimen sequenced in a study of T-cell reconstitution after alpha-beta-depleted transplantation in children. TCRbeta library preparation incorporated unique molecular identifiers. MiXCR, run by TCRdb on the PCR reads, gives a single entry per CDR3 protein. This sample has 700,000 or so distinct CDR3 sequences; around 13% occur once, and the top ten carry roughly 0.77%. The input for sequencing was PBMCs, taken before TCRalphabeta/CD19-depleted stem cell transplant. These receptors all come from a girl aged 2 to 9 with congenital amegakaryocytic thrombocytopenia, due to receive a stem cell transplant.

The rearrangement links TRBV3-1 to TRBJ2-1, with a tentative D call TRBD2 (5 bases). V was trimmed by 4 bases and J by 8 bases, leaving 12 bases between them. CDR1 is LGHDT and CDR2 is YNNKEL in the germline V gene (reference sequence). The CDR3 consists of 13 residues. This CDR3 reads CASSLGEMDEQFF. The CDR3 coding sequence is TGTGCCAGCAGCCTGGGAGAGATGGATGAGCAGTTCTTC.

This clonotype has a single count. The chain combines TRBV7-2 with TRBJ2-7; TRBD1 matches at 7 bases. The CDR3 covers 15 residues. Germline CDR1 and CDR2: SGHTA and FQGNSA. Germline trimming cut 1 base from V and 2 bases from J; bases unmatched to any gene: 5. The CDR3, as DNA: TGTGCCAGCAGCTTAGGAGGACAGGCTGCCTACGAGCAGTACTTC. Amino acid sequence: CASSLGGQAAYEQYF.

The V and J genes are TRBV7-9 and TRBJ2-5; D unclear. The CDR3 extends over 13 amino acids. V shed 7 bases and J shed 5 bases, with 14 bases lying between them. The germline V gene has CDR1 SEHNR and CDR2 FQNEAQ (reference sequence). DNA of the CDR3: TGTGCCAGCACTGTGACCGAGGAGGAGACCCAGTACTTC. This gives the protein CASTVTEEETQYF.

This clonotype was found many times. V usage is TRBV5-1 and J usage is TRBJ2-4; D uncertain. The CDR3 is made up of 14 amino acids. Germline lookup yields CDR1 SGHRS and CDR2 YFSETQ. Trimming stripped 0 bases from V and 1 base from J, with 5 bases between. DNA of the CDR3: TGCGCCAGCAGCTTGGGGCAGGCCAAAAACATTCAGTACTTC. The encoded protein is CASSLGQAKNIQYF.

In its sample, this clonotype was seen a few times. The CDR3 region has the DNA TGTGCCAGCAGCCACCTGGTGGCTAGCGGGAGCGGTAGTACAGATACGCAGTATTTT. Translated, it gives CASSHLVASGSGSTDTQYF. The chain links TRBV4-2 to TRBJ2-3, with TRBD2 matching over 10 bases. The length of the CDR3 is 19 residues. From germline, CDR1 is LGHNA and CDR2 YNFKEQ. Trimming at V came to 3 bases and at J to 3 bases, leaving 15 bases not matched to a gene.

This clonotype was counted many times. The genes are TRBV5-6 and TRBJ1-2, with D maybe TRBD1 (5 bases). The CDR3 sequence is 15 residues long. Germline V gives CDR1 SGHDT, CDR2 YYEEEE. The ends were cut back, 2 bases at V and 0 bases at J, with 11 bases in the middle. The CDR3 DNA follows: TGTGCCAGCAGCTTCAGACAGTTGGCTAACTATGGCTACACCTTC. Protein: CASSFRQLANYGYTF.

V and J are TRBV5-8 and TRBJ2-2; no firm D call. The CDR3 is 13 amino acids. V was pared by 5 bases and J by 5 bases, with 10 bases between. Germline V lookup: CDR1 SGHTS, CDR2 YDEGEE. The CDR3 loop reads CASSPARTGELFF. The CDR3 region has the DNA TGTGCCAGCAGTCCGGCGCGGACCGGGGAGCTGTTTTTT.

The chain is built from TRBV20-1 and TRBJ2-2; 10 bases map to TRBD2. Germline V gives CDR1 DFQATT, CDR2 SNEGSKA (reference sequence). Trimming at V came to 6 bases and at J to 3 bases, leaving 7 bases not matched to a gene. The CDR3 spans 15 residues. In nucleotides, the CDR3 is TGCAGTGCCCAGGCCGGGACTAGCGACACCGGGGAGCTGTTTTTT. Translation: CSAQAGTSDTGELFF.

The CDR3 coding sequence is TGTGCCAGCAGGACCGGGGGCCCCTTCTACGAGCAGTACTTC. This translates into CASRTGGPFYEQYF. The V gene is TRBV6-1, the J gene TRBJ2-7; D possibly matches TRBD1 or TRBD2 (6 bases each). Trimming stripped 6 bases from V and 3 bases from J, with 15 bases between. Germline lookup yields CDR1 MNHNS and CDR2 SASEGT. CDR3 size: 14 residues.